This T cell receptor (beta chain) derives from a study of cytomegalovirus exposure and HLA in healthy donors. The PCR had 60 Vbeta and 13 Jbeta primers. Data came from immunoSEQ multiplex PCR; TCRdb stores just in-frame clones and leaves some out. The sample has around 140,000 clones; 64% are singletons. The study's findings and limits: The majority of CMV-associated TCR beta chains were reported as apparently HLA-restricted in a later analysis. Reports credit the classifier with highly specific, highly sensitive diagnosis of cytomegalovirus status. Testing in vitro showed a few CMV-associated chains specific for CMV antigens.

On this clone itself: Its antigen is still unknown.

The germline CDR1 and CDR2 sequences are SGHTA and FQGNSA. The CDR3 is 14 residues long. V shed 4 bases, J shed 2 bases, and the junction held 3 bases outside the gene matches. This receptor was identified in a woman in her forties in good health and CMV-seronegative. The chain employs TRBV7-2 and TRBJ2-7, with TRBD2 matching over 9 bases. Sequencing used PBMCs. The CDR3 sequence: CASSSAGGAYEQYF. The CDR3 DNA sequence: TGTGCCAGCAGCTCCGCGGGGGGGGCCTACGAGCAGTACTTC.